A single T cell receptor beta chain is shown here with its context. Its antigen specificity is not known. No qualities accompany the bases; no much larger clone lies one base away. Receptors were amplified or captured by the immunoSEQ multiplex PCR assay. Following the manufacturer's protocol, the hsTCRB Kit was used to amplify rearranged TCR beta chain sequences. An Illumina MiSeq was used to sequence the TCRB libraries. In the original analysis: The proprietary platform of the kit vendor was used for demultiplexing, trimming and gene mapping. The source is immuneACCESS, and TCRdb retained only in-frame sequences with V and J called. Part of the clones is not carried over; for the studies checked, unresolved V genes explain less than half of this, and the remainder is unexplained. V and J calls and clone size are as listed in that table; D and trimming were resolved from the DNA. For this sample the table gives about 33,000 clones, of which less than 90% were detected only once. The ten largest clones take up around 4.9% of the sample.

This entry is derived from a study of a mutant IDH1 vaccine in newly diagnosed glioma (dated by TCRdb to the early 2020s). With regard to the full study: Of the approximately 30 treated patients, about 62% were male and roughly 40% were female, and a mean age of roughly 40 years was recorded. Before enrollment, most patients had been given radiochemotherapy with temozolomide as standard therapy, while the rest had received either radiotherapy alone or temozolomide alone. Peripheral blood was collected at six visits: V03 (baseline), V05, V07, V10, V12 and V13. For exploratory analyses, 25 to 30 treated patients had longitudinal TCRB deep sequencing done wherever samples were available.

What the work shows at the level of the full study, not this receptor alone: Immune responses induced by the vaccine were seen in 90% to 95% of patients across multiple MHC alleles. Changes in the top peripheral T cell clonotypes picked up by TCRB sequencing did not appear to be linked to pseudoprogression. Selection of PBMC samples for TCRB deep sequencing was based on availability. According to the authors, sample limitations meant that analyses of patient blood samples could not be reproduced.

The sample's time point label, in plain terms: baseline, week 1 (first vaccination visit). The treatment or condition label corresponds to: pre-vaccination baseline after standard-of-care therapy. Newly diagnosed WHO grade 3 or 4 IDH1-mutant astrocytomas showing loss of nuclear ATRX were present in the donors. The samples were drawn from NOA16, a multicentre, single-arm, open-label phase I trial in Germany that tested a mutant IDH1 peptide vaccine in humans for the first time. Blood drawn at visit V03 was used as the baseline sample for immunogenicity testing. Genomic DNA for TCRB sequencing was isolated from EDTA blood with the DNeasy Blood and Tissue Kit. CDR1 and CDR2 are drawn from the germline V gene: SGHRS, YFSETQ. The CDR3 holds 17 amino acids from the cysteine to the phenylalanine. Only CDR3 DNA remains: 51 bases, in frame from the first base. V loses 7 bases, J loses 4 bases, and the germline ends lie 26 bases apart.

This specimen consisted of PBMCs, obtained from a glioma patient treated with radiotherapy, temozolomide or both. The sequence joins TRBV5-1 to TRBJ1-2; possibly the D gene is TRBD1, per 5 matching bases. This TCR came from a woman aged 40 to 55 with glioma. The CDR3 reads as follows: CASANLGRTARGYGYTF. The bases are TGCGCCAGCGCTAATCTTGGACGGACTGCAAGGGGCTATGGCTACACCTTC.